These 9 T cell receptor beta chains were sequenced from one sample in a study of blood T cell repertoires in COVID-19. The method was immunoSEQ multiplex PCR; TCRdb's version includes in-frame clones alone and lacks a portion of them. The sample consists of 200,000 to 250,000 clones, around 89% of them appearing once. Specimen: PBMCs or T cells enriched from blood (not recorded which). The receptors were sampled from a man in his fifties or sixties who had been exposed to COVID-19.

The rearrangement links TRBV28 to TRBJ2-5, with 14 positions matching TRBD2. Trimming at V came to 3 bases and at J to 5 bases, leaving 2 bases not matched to a gene. The length of the CDR3 is 15 residues. Germline V lookup: CDR1 MDHEN, CDR2 SYDVKM. Here the CDR3 reads CASSLGLAGEETQYF. CDR3 in DNA: TGTGCCAGCAGTTTGGGACTAGCGGGAGAGGAGACCCAGTACTTC.

The chain uses TRBV4-2 and TRBJ2-2, with a possible D match to TRBD1 (7 bases). The CDR3 is 19 residues long. Deletions cut 0 bases from V and 4 bases from J, with 21 bases between. CDR1 LGHNA and CDR2 YNFKEQ come from the germline V gene. The CDR3 sequence: CASSQEPGPSGGFTGELFF. The CDR3 coding sequence is TGTGCCAGCAGCCAAGAGCCGGGACCTTCAGGGGGGTTCACCGGGGAGCTGTTTTTT.

The chain has TRBV4-2 and TRBJ2-5, with 10 bases that match TRBD1. This CDR3 contains 16 residues. From germline, CDR1 is LGHNA and CDR2 YNFKEQ. V shed 2 bases, J shed 1 base, and the junction held 4 bases outside the gene matches. CDR3 sequence (DNA): TGTGCCAGCAGCCAAACCGGGACAGGGGTCCAAGAGACCCAGTACTTC. Translating it yields CASSQTGTGVQETQYF.

The chain joins TRBV9 to TRBJ1-1; no reliable D call. V dropped 4 bases and J dropped 0 bases, with 10 bases sitting between them. Germline V lookup: CDR1 SGDLS, CDR2 YYNGEE. The CDR3 consists of 14 residues. The CDR3 spells CASSSGLLNTEAFF. The CDR3 coding sequence is TGTGCCAGCAGCTCCGGACTCTTGAACACTGAAGCTTTCTTT.

The chain combines TRBV10-1 with TRBJ2-3, with TRBD2 identical over 8 bases. The CDR3 sequence is 16 residues long. V lost 3 bases, J lost 4 bases, and 9 bases stayed unmatched. Germline V lookup: CDR1 WNHNN, CDR2 SYGVQD (reference sequence). The DNA for the CDR3 is TGCGCCAGCAGTGACCCGGGAGGGCCCTCAGCAGATACGCAGTATTTT. Protein: CASSDPGGPSADTQYF.

This rearrangement joins TRBV7-9 to TRBJ1-2, with D possibly matching TRBD1 (5 bases). From germline, CDR1 is SEHNR and CDR2 FQNEAQ (reference sequence). There are 14 residues in the CDR3. The germline V and J ends were trimmed by 3 bases and 6 bases, with 14 bases remaining between them. The CDR3 here is CASSFPHQGDGYTF. The CDR3 DNA reads TGTGCCAGCAGCTTTCCCCATCAAGGGGATGGCTACACCTTC.

This sequence joins TRBV18 and TRBJ2-1, with a tentative D call TRBD2 (5 bases). Looked up from germline, CDR1 is KGHSH and CDR2 is LQKENI. The CDR3 covers 15 residues. The V end lost 5 bases, the J end lost 2 bases, and 13 bases lay between the germline ends. The CDR3 spells CASSSRVEAYNEQFF. Written as DNA, the CDR3 is TGTGCCAGCTCATCGAGGGTAGAGGCCTACAATGAGCAGTTCTTC. The full variable domain, with the rest looked up from reference TRBV18 and TRBJ2-1, is NAGVMQNPRHLVRRRGQEARLRCSPMKGHSHVYWYRQLPEEGLKFMVYLQKENIIDESGMPKERFSAEFPKEGPSILRIQQVVRGDSAAYFCASSSRVEAYNEQFFGPGTRLTVL.

The rearrangement joins TRBV18 to TRBJ2-7, with D possibly TRBD2 on 5 matching bases. The CDR3 totals 14 residues. Trimming pared 5 bases from V and 1 base from J, leaving 12 bases between. Germline CDR1 and CDR2: KGHSH and LQKENI. In DNA form, the CDR3 reads TGTGCCAGCTCATCCACCAGCGGATCCTACGAGCAGTACGTC. Amino acids: CASSSTSGSYEQYV.

In this sample, this clone turned up once. The rearrangement links TRBV7-2 to TRBJ1-2; D is possibly TRBD1 (5 bases). There are 13 residues in the CDR3. The V end was cut by 3 bases, the J end by 3 bases, with 8 bases between. Looked up from germline, CDR1 is SGHTA and CDR2 is FQGNSA. DNA of the CDR3: TGTGCCAGCAGCTTCAGGGTCGACTATGGCTACACCTTC. Its protein is CASSFRVDYGYTF.